The sequence of this TCR beta chain was determined in a study of blood T cells in healthy people across ages. In regard to this clonotype: Its antigen is still unknown.

CDR1 is SGHRS and CDR2 is YFSETQ in the germline V gene. The CDR3 runs 15 residues. V shed 2 bases and J shed 0 bases, with 8 bases lying between them. For the second PCR, which ran for roughly 7 to 11 cycles, a sample-barcoded 5' primer and a J-beta primer mix were used. Template switching added a 12-random-nucleotide identifier to every cDNA molecule. TCRdb independently ran MiXCR on the 5' RACE reads; one entry per CDR3 protein. The table has 780,000 or so distinct CDR3 sequences, approximately 60% seen once. Each of the donors had 9 to 10 milliliters of peripheral blood drawn into EDTA-treated Vacutainer tubes. Overall study results and limits: Roughly linearly, TCR beta diversity per million T cells fell as age increased. Diversity was higher, and naive CD4+ cells more numerous, in long-lived donors than in aged donors.

Sequenced input: blood. This clonotype was obtained from a man between 35 and 55 years old in good health. The rearrangement uses TRBV5-1 and TRBJ2-2; no definite D call. This CDR3 reads CASSLGIANTGELFF. CDR3 bases: TGCGCCAGCAGCTTAGGCATCGCGAACACCGGGGAGCTGTTTTTT.